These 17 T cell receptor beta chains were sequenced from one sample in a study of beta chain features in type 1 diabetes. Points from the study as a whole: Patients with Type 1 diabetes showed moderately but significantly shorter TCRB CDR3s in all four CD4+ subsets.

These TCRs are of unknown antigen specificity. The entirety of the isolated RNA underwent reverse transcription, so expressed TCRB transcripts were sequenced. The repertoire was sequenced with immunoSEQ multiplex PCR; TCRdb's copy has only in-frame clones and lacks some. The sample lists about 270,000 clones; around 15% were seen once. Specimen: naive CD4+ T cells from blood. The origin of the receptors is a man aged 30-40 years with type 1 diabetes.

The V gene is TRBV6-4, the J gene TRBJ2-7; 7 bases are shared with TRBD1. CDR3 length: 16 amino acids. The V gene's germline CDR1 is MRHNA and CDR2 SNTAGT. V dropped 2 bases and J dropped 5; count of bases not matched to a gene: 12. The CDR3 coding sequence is TGTGCCAGCAGTGACCCGGGCGCAGGGGGTTCGGACGAGCAGTACTTC. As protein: CASSDPGAGGSDEQYF.

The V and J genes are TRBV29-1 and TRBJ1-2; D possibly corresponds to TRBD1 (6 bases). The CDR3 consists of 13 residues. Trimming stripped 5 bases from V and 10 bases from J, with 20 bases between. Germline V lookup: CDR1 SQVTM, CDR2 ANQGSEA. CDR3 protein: CSVQQGGRGVYTF. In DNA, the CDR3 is TGCAGCGTTCAACAGGGCGGAAGAGGGGTCTACACCTTC.

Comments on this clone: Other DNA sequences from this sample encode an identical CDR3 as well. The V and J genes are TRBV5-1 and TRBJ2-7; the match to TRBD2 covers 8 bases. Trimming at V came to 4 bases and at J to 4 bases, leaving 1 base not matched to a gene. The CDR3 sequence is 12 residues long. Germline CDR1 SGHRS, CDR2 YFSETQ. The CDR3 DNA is TGCGCCAGCAGCCCGGGGGGGTACGAGCAGTACTTC. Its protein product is CASSPGGYEQYF.

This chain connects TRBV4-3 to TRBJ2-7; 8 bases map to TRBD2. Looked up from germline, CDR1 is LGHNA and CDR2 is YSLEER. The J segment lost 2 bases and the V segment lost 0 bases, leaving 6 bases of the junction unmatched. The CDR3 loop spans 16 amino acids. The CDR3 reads CASSQEVAGLPYEQYF. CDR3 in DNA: TGCGCCAGCAGCCAAGAAGTAGCGGGACTACCCTACGAGCAGTACTTC.

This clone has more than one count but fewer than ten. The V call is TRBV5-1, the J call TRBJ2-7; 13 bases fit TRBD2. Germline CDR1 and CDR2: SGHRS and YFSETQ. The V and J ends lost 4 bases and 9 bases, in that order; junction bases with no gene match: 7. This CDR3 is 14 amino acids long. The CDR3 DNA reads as TGCGCCAGCAGCCAGGGACTAGCGGGATTATGGCAGTACTTC. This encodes CASSQGLAGLWQYF.

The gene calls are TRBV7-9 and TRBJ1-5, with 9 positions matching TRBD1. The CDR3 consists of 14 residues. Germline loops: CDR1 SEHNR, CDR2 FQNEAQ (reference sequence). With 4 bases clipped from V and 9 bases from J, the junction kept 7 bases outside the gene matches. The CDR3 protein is CASSWGQGQGPQHF. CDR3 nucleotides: TGTGCCAGCAGCTGGGGACAGGGCCAAGGGCCCCAGCATTTT.

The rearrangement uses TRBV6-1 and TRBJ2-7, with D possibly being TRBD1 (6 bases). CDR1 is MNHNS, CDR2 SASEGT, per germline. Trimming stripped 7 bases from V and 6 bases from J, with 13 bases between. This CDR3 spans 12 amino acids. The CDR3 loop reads CASKLTGSEQYF. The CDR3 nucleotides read TGTGCCAGCAAACTGACAGGATCCGAGCAGTACTTC.

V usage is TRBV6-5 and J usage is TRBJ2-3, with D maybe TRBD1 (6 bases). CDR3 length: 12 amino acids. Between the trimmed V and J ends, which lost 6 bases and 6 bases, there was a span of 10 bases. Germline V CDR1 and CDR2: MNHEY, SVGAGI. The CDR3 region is CASSFQGDTQYF. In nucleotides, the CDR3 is TGTGCCAGCAGCTTCCAGGGGGATACGCAGTATTTT.

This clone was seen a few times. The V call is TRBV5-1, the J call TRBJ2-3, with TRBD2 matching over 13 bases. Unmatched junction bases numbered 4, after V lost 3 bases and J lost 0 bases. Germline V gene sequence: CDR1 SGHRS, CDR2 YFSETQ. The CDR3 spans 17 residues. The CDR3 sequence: CASSSGTSGASTDTQYF. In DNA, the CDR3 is TGCGCCAGCAGCTCCGGGACTAGCGGGGCTAGCACAGATACGCAGTATTTT.

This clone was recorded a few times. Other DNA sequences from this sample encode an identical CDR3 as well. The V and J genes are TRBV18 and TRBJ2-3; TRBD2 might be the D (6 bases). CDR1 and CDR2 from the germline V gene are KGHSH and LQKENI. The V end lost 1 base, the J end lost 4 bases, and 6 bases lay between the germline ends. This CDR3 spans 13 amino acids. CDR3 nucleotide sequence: TGTGCCAGCTCACCACTAGCGGCAGATACGCAGTATTTT. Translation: CASSPLAADTQYF.

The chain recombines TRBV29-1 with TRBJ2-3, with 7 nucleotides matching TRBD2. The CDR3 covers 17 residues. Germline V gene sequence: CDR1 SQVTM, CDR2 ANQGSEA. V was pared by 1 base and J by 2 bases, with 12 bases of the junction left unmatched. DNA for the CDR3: TGCAGCGTTGAAGGAGCCCGAGGGCTAGCGGACACAGATACGCAGTATTTT. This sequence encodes CSVEGARGLADTDTQYF.

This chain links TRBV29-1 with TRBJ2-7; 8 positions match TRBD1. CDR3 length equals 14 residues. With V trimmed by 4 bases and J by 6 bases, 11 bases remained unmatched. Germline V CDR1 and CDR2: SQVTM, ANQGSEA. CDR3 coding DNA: TGCAGCGTTGCAAACACAGGGGGTAATGGCGAGCAGTACTTC. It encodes CSVANTGGNGEQYF.

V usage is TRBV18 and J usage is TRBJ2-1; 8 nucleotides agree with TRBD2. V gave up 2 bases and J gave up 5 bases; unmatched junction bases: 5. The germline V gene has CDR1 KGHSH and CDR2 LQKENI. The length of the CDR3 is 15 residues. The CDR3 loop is CASSPSGRANNEQFF. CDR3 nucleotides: TGTGCCAGCTCACCATCCGGGAGGGCGAACAATGAGCAGTTCTTC.

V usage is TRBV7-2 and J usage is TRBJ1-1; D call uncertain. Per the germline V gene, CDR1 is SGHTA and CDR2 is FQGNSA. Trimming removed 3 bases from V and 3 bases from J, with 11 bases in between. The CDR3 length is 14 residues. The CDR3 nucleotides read TGTGCCAGCAGCTTTAAGCCGCGGGACACTGAAGCTTTCTTT. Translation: CASSFKPRDTEAFF. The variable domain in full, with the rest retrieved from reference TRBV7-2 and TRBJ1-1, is GAGVSQSPSNKVTEKGKDVELRCDPISGHTALYWYRQSLGQGLEFLIYFQGNSAPDKSGLPSDRFSAERTGGSVSTLTIQRTQQEDSAVYLCASSFKPRDTEAFFGQGTRLTVV.

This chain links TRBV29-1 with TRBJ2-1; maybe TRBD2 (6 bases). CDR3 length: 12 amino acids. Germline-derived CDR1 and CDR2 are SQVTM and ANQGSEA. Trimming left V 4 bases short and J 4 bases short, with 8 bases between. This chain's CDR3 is CSVGGTYNEQFF. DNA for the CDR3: TGCAGCGTTGGAGGGACTTACAATGAGCAGTTCTTC.

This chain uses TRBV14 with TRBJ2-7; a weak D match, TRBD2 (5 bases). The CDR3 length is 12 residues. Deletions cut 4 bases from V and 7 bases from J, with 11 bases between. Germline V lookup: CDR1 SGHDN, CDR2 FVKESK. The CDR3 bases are TGTGCCAGCAGCCCAAGTAGGAGGGAGCAGTACTTC. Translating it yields CASSPSRREQYF.

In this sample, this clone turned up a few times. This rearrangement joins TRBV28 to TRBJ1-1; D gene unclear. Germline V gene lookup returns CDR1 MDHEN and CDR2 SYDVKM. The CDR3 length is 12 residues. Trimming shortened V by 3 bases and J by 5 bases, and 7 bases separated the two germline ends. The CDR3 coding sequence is TGTGCCAGCAGTTTGAAGCGAACTGAAGCTTTCTTT. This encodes CASSLKRTEAFF.